These 30 T cell receptor beta chains originate from one sample sequenced in a study of beta chain features in type 1 diabetes. TCRB transcripts that were expressed got sequenced, as all of the isolated RNA had been reverse transcribed. Produced via immunoSEQ multiplex PCR; TCRdb's table is partial and in-frame only. Among 970,000 or so clones listed, roughly a sixth were seen once. Source material: naive CD4+ T cells from blood. The receptors here all came from a young woman in good health.

This chain links TRBV9 with TRBJ2-2; D might be TRBD2 (6 bases). The CDR3 covers 15 residues. Germline V CDR1 and CDR2: SGDLS, YYNGEE. The germline V and J ends were trimmed by 0 bases and 5 bases, with 11 bases remaining between them. CDR3 sequence: CASSVVGDSTGELFF. CDR3 nucleotide sequence: TGTGCCAGCAGCGTAGTCGGGGACTCAACCGGGGAGCTGTTTTTT.

The chain has TRBV18 and TRBJ2-5; 9 nucleotides agree with TRBD2. This CDR3 comprises 16 residues. The germline V gene has CDR1 KGHSH and CDR2 LQKENI. J was trimmed by 5 bases and V by 4 bases; bases with no gene match: 11. The CDR3 sequence: CASSLRLAETLETQYF. The DNA for the CDR3 is TGTGCCAGCTCACTAAGACTAGCGGAGACCTTGGAGACCCAGTACTTC.

This clone was observed a handful of times. The J gene is TRBJ2-7, the V gene TRBV29-1, with a possible D match to TRBD1 (8 bases). CDR1 SQVTM and CDR2 ANQGSEA come from the germline V gene. The CDR3 loop spans 14 amino acids. The V and J ends lost 4 bases and 5 bases respectively, with 18 bases between them. CDR3 DNA: TGCAGCGTTGTGGGAGGGACAGGCCTAAACGAGCAGTACTTC. It translates to CSVVGGTGLNEQYF.

As regards this clone: The same CDR3 is also encoded by other DNA sequences in this sample. V and J are TRBV19 and TRBJ1-5; the D is unclear. Germline-derived CDR1 and CDR2 are LNHDA and SQIVND (reference sequence). The CDR3 length is 13 residues. V was trimmed by 3 bases and J by 2 bases, leaving 5 bases between them. CDR3 bases: TGTGCCAGTAGTATGGGTGGCAATCAGCCCCAGCATTTT. Translation: CASSMGGNQPQHF.

Turning to this clone: At one end the junction does not follow the germline gene, possibly because of a read error. The chain is built from TRBV7-2 and TRBJ2-7; 7 bases match TRBD2. This CDR3 region has 15 residues. The V gene's germline CDR1 is SGHTA and CDR2 FQGNSA. The CDR3 sequence: CASSPDRGRTHEQYF. The DNA for the CDR3 is TGCGCCAGCAGCCCGGATCGCGGGAGAACCCACGAGCAGTACTTC.

V gene TRBV2 combines with J gene TRBJ1-5, with a possible D match to TRBD1 (6 bases). The CDR3 has 14 amino acids. Germline V gene lookup returns CDR1 SNHLY and CDR2 FYNNEI. Trimming removed 5 bases from V and 1 base from J, with 9 bases in between. The CDR3 protein is CASSNTGSNQPQHF. CDR3 in DNA: TGTGCCAGCAGTAATACAGGGAGCAATCAGCCCCAGCATTTT.

This clone was recorded a few times. The genes are TRBV7-9 and TRBJ1-1, with D tentatively TRBD1 (6 bases). CDR1 and CDR2 from the germline V gene are SEHNR and FQNEAQ (reference sequence). The ends were cut back, 6 bases at V and 14 bases at J, with 19 bases in the middle. The CDR3 sequence is 12 residues long. The CDR3 region has the DNA TGTGCCAGCAGACTGGGGGCGGGTGAATCATTCTTT. Translating it yields CASRLGAGESFF.

V and J are TRBV28 and TRBJ1-1; 7 bases agree with TRBD1. The CDR3 is 14 amino acids. CDR1 is MDHEN, CDR2 SYDVKM, per germline. Trimming at V came to 5 bases and at J to 7 bases, leaving 10 bases not matched to a gene. The CDR3: CASSPPGGAGEAFF. CDR3 coding DNA: TGTGCCAGCAGTCCCCCAGGGGGGGCGGGTGAAGCTTTCTTT.

The genes are TRBV4-1 and TRBJ2-3; 10 positions agree with TRBD2. V was clipped by 4 bases and J by 4 bases; unmatched bases: 11. The CDR3 covers 17 residues. Germline CDR1 reads MGHRA; CDR2 reads YSYEKL. The DNA for the CDR3 is TGCGCCAGCAGCCGAGCAACACTGACTAGCGGGCCAGATACGCAGTATTTT. This encodes CASSRATLTSGPDTQYF.

This clone was counted only a few times. The gene calls are TRBV18 and TRBJ1-3; D is perhaps TRBD1 (5 bases). The CDR3 has 15 residues. The V gene lost 3 bases and the J gene lost 2 bases, with 11 bases spanning the gap. The V gene's germline CDR1 is KGHSH and CDR2 LQKENI. DNA for the CDR3: TGTGCCAGCTCACCCTTTGACAGAGCTGGAAACACCATATATTTT. Translating it yields CASSPFDRAGNTIYF. The full variable domain, rest sourced from reference TRBV18 and TRBJ1-3, is NAGVMQNPRHLVRRRGQEARLRCSPMKGHSHVYWYRQLPEEGLKFMVYLQKENIIDESGMPKERFSAEFPKEGPSILRIQQVVRGDSAAYFCASSPFDRAGNTIYFGEGSWLTVV.

This clone was found a few times. This chain joins TRBV28 and TRBJ1-2; the D gene is possibly TRBD1 (5 bases). The CDR3 is 11 amino acids. Deletions cut 6 bases from V and 10 bases from J, with 12 bases between. Germline loops: CDR1 MDHEN, CDR2 SYDVKM. CDR3 loop: CASRQTVFYTF. Written as DNA, the CDR3 is TGTGCCAGCAGACAGACAGTGTTCTACACCTTC.

V gene TRBV2 combines with J gene TRBJ2-7; D not resolved. The CDR3 runs to 13 residues. The germline V gene has CDR1 SNHLY and CDR2 FYNNEI. V gave up 4 bases and J gave up 3 bases, with 10 bases separating them. The CDR3 nucleotides are TGTGCCAGCAGTGGACTCTCAGACTACGAGCAGTACTTC. It is translated as CASSGLSDYEQYF.

The chain couples TRBV7-3 to TRBJ2-1, with 11 bases matching TRBD2. Germline lookup yields CDR1 SGHTA and CDR2 FQGTGA. The length of the CDR3 is 15 residues. V shed 2 bases, J shed 8 bases, and the junction held 5 bases outside the gene matches. The CDR3, as DNA: TGTGCCAGCAGCTTACGTCTAGCGGGAGGCGATGAGCAGTTCTTC. Amino acids: CASSLRLAGGDEQFF.

CDR3 in amino acids: CASRPSGSTYNEQFF. Here the CDR3 DNA reads TGTGCCAGCAGGCCCAGCGGGAGTACCTACAATGAGCAGTTCTTC. The V call is TRBV5-6, the J call TRBJ2-1; 8 nucleotides match TRBD2. Germline V gene sequence: CDR1 SGHDT, CDR2 YYEEEE. The CDR3 covers 15 residues. With 5 bases clipped from V and 2 bases from J, the junction kept 6 bases outside the gene matches.

This clone was seen more than once but under ten times. This rearrangement joins TRBV7-2 to TRBJ1-3, with TRBD1 as a possible D gene (6 bases). Deletions cut 5 bases from V and 0 bases from J, with 14 bases between. Germline-derived CDR1 and CDR2 are SGHTA and FQGNSA. There are 16 residues in the CDR3. The CDR3 sequence is CASSRQEINSGNTIYF. The CDR3 DNA reads TGTGCCAGCAGCAGACAGGAAATCAACTCTGGAAACACCATATATTTT.

This clone has a handful of counts. The V gene is TRBV7-2, the J gene TRBJ2-1; D is possibly TRBD2 (5 bases). V lost 0 bases and J 5 bases, leaving 11 bases between the germline ends. The CDR3 totals 15 residues. Per germline, CDR1 SGHTA and CDR2 FQGNSA. The CDR3 DNA reads as TGTGCCAGCAGCTTAGCGGGAGTGGGTAACAATGAGCAGTTCTTC. It encodes CASSLAGVGNNEQFF.

This clone has just a few counts. Other DNA sequences in this specimen translate into the identical CDR3. The chain is built from TRBV5-6 and TRBJ1-2; maybe TRBD1 (6 bases). The CDR3 runs to 12 residues. CDR1 SGHDT and CDR2 YYEEEE come from the germline V gene. The germline V and J ends were trimmed by 4 bases and 5 bases, with 9 bases remaining between them. CDR3 loop: CASSPRGYGYTF. CDR3 nucleotides: TGTGCCAGCAGCCCCAGGGGTTATGGCTACACCTTC.

This clone appeared a few times. The gene calls are TRBV7-2 and TRBJ2-2, with D hard to call. The ends were cut back, 2 bases at V and 6 bases at J, with 10 bases in the middle. Germline V lookup: CDR1 SGHTA, CDR2 FQGNSA. CDR3 length: 14 amino acids. CDR3: CASSLFHSSGELFF. CDR3 DNA: TGTGCCAGCAGCTTATTCCACAGCTCCGGGGAGCTGTTTTTT.

The CDR3 DNA is TGTGCCAGCAGTGAAGGAACGCCTGTTGAGCAGTTCTTC. Protein sequence: CASSEGTPVEQFF. V and J are TRBV2 and TRBJ2-1; D is unclear. Looked up from germline, CDR1 is SNHLY and CDR2 is FYNNEI. Between the trimmed V and J ends, which lost 1 base and 9 bases, there was a span of 10 bases. The CDR3 totals 13 residues.

This clone was detected ten times or more. The chain recombines TRBV21-1 with TRBJ2-7; the listed D gene, TRBD2, was not tested against the DNA. TRBV21-1 is annotated as a pseudogene. The CDR3 is 12 amino acids. DNA of the CDR3: TGTGCCAGCAGCCCAGCGGAGAGAGAGCAGTACTTC. Residues: CASSPAEREQYF.

This clone was recorded a few times. The chain recombines TRBV9 with TRBJ1-2; no definite D call. Germline CDR1 SGDLS, CDR2 YYNGEE. The CDR3 is 15 residues long. The ends were cut back, 4 bases at V and 0 bases at J, with 13 bases in the middle. For the CDR3, the DNA is TGTGCCAGCAGCCCCCACCTAGTAGCTAACTATGGCTACACCTTC. Its protein is CASSPHLVANYGYTF. Variable domain in full (rest from reference TRBV9 and TRBJ1-2): DSGVTQTPKHLITATGQRVTLRCSPRSGDLSVYWYQQSLDQGLQFLIQYYNGEERAKGNILERFSAQQFPDLHSELNLSSLELGDSALYFCASSPHLVANYGYTFGSGTRLTVV.

CDR3 sequence: CSAAVGAVGSAEAFF. The CDR3 nucleotides are TGCAGCGCAGCTGTGGGGGCCGTTGGGTCAGCTGAAGCTTTCTTT. The V call is TRBV29-1, the J call TRBJ1-1; tentative D call: TRBD1 (6 bases). Germline V gives CDR1 SQVTM, CDR2 ANQGSEA. The V end lost 7 bases, the J end lost 6 bases, and 24 bases lay between the germline ends. There are 15 residues in the CDR3.

This clone turned up a few times. The rearrangement links TRBV28 to TRBJ2-7; D perhaps matches TRBD1 (5 bases). Germline V gene data show CDR1 as MDHEN and CDR2 as SYDVKM. V was shortened by 1 base and J by 3 bases, with 13 bases between the two germline ends. The CDR3 totals 15 residues. CDR3 nucleotide sequence: TGTGCCAGCAGTTTATATAGGGGTAGGGACTACGAGCAGTACTTC. Its protein is CASSLYRGRDYEQYF.

The gene calls are TRBV19 and TRBJ2-6, with D tentatively TRBD1 (5 bases). Germline CDR1 LNHDA, CDR2 SQIVND (reference sequence). This CDR3 comprises 15 residues. V lost 3 bases, J lost 4 bases, and 10 bases lay in between. In DNA form, the CDR3 reads TGTGCCAGTAGTATTGGGGCTCCCGGGGCCAACGTCCTGACTTTC. It specifies CASSIGAPGANVLTF.

This chain connects TRBV9 to TRBJ1-2, with D unresolved. With 0 bases removed from V and 3 bases from J, the gap between germline ends came to 15 bases. The CDR3 totals 16 residues. Per the germline V gene, CDR1 is SGDLS and CDR2 is YYNGEE. In DNA, the CDR3 is TGTGCCAGCAGCGTAGCCCCGGGCCAACGTGACTATGGCTACACCTTC. Translating gives CASSVAPGQRDYGYTF.

This clone showed up just a few times. The chain combines TRBV6-6 with TRBJ2-2, with D unclear. This CDR3 spans 14 amino acids. The germline V gene has CDR1 MNHNY and CDR2 SVGAGI (reference sequence). Trimming took 6 bases from V and 1 from J, leaving 9 bases between them. The CDR3 here is CASSWGKNTGELFF. The CDR3 DNA reads TGTGCCAGCAGCTGGGGAAAGAACACCGGGGAGCTGTTTTTT.

The chain employs TRBV7-2 and TRBJ2-5; the D gene is possibly TRBD2 (6 bases). Germline V CDR1 and CDR2: SGHTA, FQGNSA. V was cut by 3 bases and J by 5 bases, with 13 bases left in between. This CDR3 has 14 amino acids. The CDR3 nucleotides are TGTGCCAGCAGCTTGGGAGGAGCCCGGGAGACCCAGTACTTC. This sequence encodes CASSLGGARETQYF.

This clone showed up just a few times. The rearrangement links TRBV11-2 to TRBJ2-5; D is possibly TRBD2 (6 bases). CDR3 size: 15 residues. Germline loops: CDR1 SGHAT, CDR2 FQNNGV. The ends were cut back, 5 bases at V and 2 bases at J, with 15 bases in the middle. The CDR3 DNA is TGTGCCAGCAGCCGGACTAACTTAAGACAAGAGACCCAGTACTTC. Translated, it gives CASSRTNLRQETQYF.

V is TRBV28 and J is TRBJ2-7, with no clear D. In germline, CDR1 is MDHEN, CDR2 SYDVKM. V lost 6 bases to trimming and J lost 2 bases, with 14 bases between them. This CDR3 is 14 amino acids long. This CDR3 reads CASSISGRTYEQYF. The CDR3 DNA reads as TGTGCCAGCAGCATTTCGGGTAGAACCTACGAGCAGTACTTC.

In this sample, this clone turned up a few times. This chain connects TRBV5-1 to TRBJ2-5; no firm D call. The CDR3 extends over 14 amino acids. Germline values: CDR1 SGHRS, CDR2 YFSETQ. V lost 4 bases to trimming and J lost 5 bases, with 15 bases between them. CDR3 sequence: CASSDTRDGETQYF. The CDR3 DNA follows: TGCGCCAGCAGCGACACAAGAGATGGCGAGACCCAGTACTTC.